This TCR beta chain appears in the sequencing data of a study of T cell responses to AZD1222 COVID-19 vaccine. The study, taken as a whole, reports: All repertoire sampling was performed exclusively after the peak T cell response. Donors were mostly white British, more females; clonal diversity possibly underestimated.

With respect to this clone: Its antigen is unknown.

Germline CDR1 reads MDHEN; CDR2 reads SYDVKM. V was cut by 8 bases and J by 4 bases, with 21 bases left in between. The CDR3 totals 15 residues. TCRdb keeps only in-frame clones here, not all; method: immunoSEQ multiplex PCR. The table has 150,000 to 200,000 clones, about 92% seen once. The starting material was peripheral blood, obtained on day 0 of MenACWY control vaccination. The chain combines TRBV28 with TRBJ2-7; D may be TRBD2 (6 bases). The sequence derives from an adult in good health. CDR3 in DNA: TGTGCCAGCGTGAGACGAGGGGAGGTGTTATACGAGCAGTACTTC. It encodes CASVRRGEVLYEQYF.